Presented here are 19 T cell receptor beta chains from one specimen sequenced in a study of shared clonotypes between healthy human individuals. Only in-frame clones appear in the TCRdb table, and some are missing; sequencing was by immunoSEQ multiplex PCR. The profile shows about 340,000 clones, around 67% of them singletons. The sequencing input was memory CD4+ T cells sorted from blood. The subset here: CD45RA-negative fraction. These receptors were taken from a young man in good health.

The rearrangement links TRBV2 to TRBJ2-5; either TRBD1 or TRBD2 may supply D (5 bases each). Trimming pared 7 bases from V and 2 bases from J, leaving 11 bases between. Looked up from germline, CDR1 is SNHLY and CDR2 is FYNNEI. CDR3 length: 13 residues. CDR3 protein: CASNRDRQETQYF. The CDR3 coding sequence is TGTGCCAGCAATAGGGACCGACAAGAGACCCAGTACTTC.

There are a few counts of this clone. The chain couples TRBV11-2 to TRBJ2-3; D is unresolved. Germline V gene sequence: CDR1 SGHAT, CDR2 FQNNGV. The CDR3 runs 13 residues. V lost 5 bases, J lost 7 bases, and 13 bases lay in between. This CDR3 is CASSPKVANTQYF. Written as DNA, the CDR3 is TGTGCCAGCAGCCCAAAAGTTGCGAATACGCAGTATTTT.

The rearrangement joins TRBV28 to TRBJ2-3, with 13 bases identical to TRBD2. V lost 5 bases and J lost 14; bases outside the gene matches: 7. The CDR3 sequence is 13 residues long. Germline assignment: CDR1 MDHEN and CDR2 SYDVKM. The CDR3 sequence: CASSPGLAGYRYF. Here the CDR3 DNA reads TGTGCCAGCAGTCCGGGACTAGCGGGATATCGGTATTTT.

The chain combines TRBV7-9 with TRBJ2-2, with 7 bases matching TRBD2. Per germline, CDR1 SEHNR and CDR2 FQNEAQ (reference sequence). The CDR3 is 16 residues long. The V gene end was trimmed by 3 bases and the J gene end by 7 bases; junction bases not matched to a gene: 11. The CDR3 DNA is TGTGCCAGCAGCTTTGGTTCGGCGGGAGTGGGCGGGGAGCTGTTTTTT. This codes for CASSFGSAGVGGELFF. The full variable domain, its missing parts supplied by reference TRBV7-9 and TRBJ2-2, is DTGVSQNPRHKITKRGQNVTFRCDPISEHNRLYWYRQTLGQGPEFLTYFQNEAQLEKSRLLSDRFSAERPKGSFSTLEIQRTEQGDSAMYLCASSFGSAGVGGELFFGEGSRLTVL.

V gene TRBV2 combines with J gene TRBJ2-5; D is possibly TRBD1 or TRBD2 (6 bases each). The CDR3 sequence is 16 residues long. The V end lost 7 bases, the J end lost 2 bases, and 20 bases lay between the germline ends. Germline V gives CDR1 SNHLY, CDR2 FYNNEI. CDR3 in DNA: TGTGCCAGCAAGACTTCGGGGGCGCCAGTGCAAGAGACCCAGTACTTC. This gives the protein CASKTSGAPVQETQYF. Using reference TRBV2 and TRBJ2-5 for the parts outside the CDR3, the full variable domain is EPEVTQTPSHQVTQMGQEVILRCVPISNHLYFYWYRQILGQKVEFLVSFYNNEISEKSEIFDDQFSVERPDGSNFTLKIRSTKLEDSAMYFCASKTSGAPVQETQYFGPGTRLLVL.

The chain couples TRBV30 to TRBJ1-1; D is unclear. Trimming removed 7 bases at V and 0 bases at J, with 12 bases between. This CDR3 has 13 residues. CDR1 and CDR2 (germline): GTSNPN, SVGIG (reference sequence). CDR3 loop: CASRRTVNTEAFF. CDR3 DNA: TGTGCCTCTAGAAGGACGGTGAACACTGAAGCTTTCTTT.

V is TRBV2 and J is TRBJ2-5; 7 positions agree with TRBD1. CDR1 and CDR2 from the germline V gene are SNHLY and FYNNEI. V trimming: 11 bases; J trimming: 2 bases; junction bases outside the gene matches: 2. This CDR3 comprises 11 residues. Here the CDR3 DNA reads TGTGCCGGGGGACAGCAAGAGACCCAGTACTTC. Translated: CAGGQQETQYF.

V and J are TRBV5-4 and TRBJ2-5; no reliable D call. V shed 4 bases and J shed 0 bases, with 10 bases lying between them. The CDR3 length is 14 residues. In germline, CDR1 is SGHNT, CDR2 YYREEE (reference sequence). The CDR3 region has the DNA TGTGCCAGCAGCGGGGATACGTACCAAGAGACCCAGTACTTC. Translating gives CASSGDTYQETQYF.

CDR3 DNA sequence: TGCGCCAGCAGCTTGGGACGGACTGGGGATGGGGGTCCACTAGATACGCAGTATTTT. It specifies CASSLGRTGDGGPLDTQYF. V gene TRBV5-1 combines with J gene TRBJ2-3; D may correspond to TRBD1 or TRBD2 (5 bases each). Trimming removed 0 bases from V and 5 bases from J, with 25 bases in between. Germline lookup yields CDR1 SGHRS and CDR2 YFSETQ. This CDR3 has 19 residues.

This clone was counted ten times or more. The genes are TRBV6-4 and TRBJ2-1; tentative D call: TRBD2 (6 bases). Germline-derived CDR1 and CDR2 are MRHNA and SNTAGT. V was pared by 6 bases and J by 7 bases, with 16 bases between. CDR3 length equals 14 residues. CDR3 in amino acids: CASSPQPSGNEQFF. DNA for the CDR3: TGTGCCAGCAGCCCACAGCCAAGCGGGAATGAGCAGTTCTTC.

The V and J genes are TRBV25-1 and TRBJ2-5, with 8 bases fitting TRBD1. CDR3 length: 16 residues. Germline lookup yields CDR1 MGHDK and CDR2 SYGVNS. Trimming cost V 3 bases and J 2 bases; bases outside gene matches: 8. CDR3 nucleotide sequence: TGTGCCAGCAGTGACCCCGACAGGGGAAGTCAAGAGACCCAGTACTTC. The encoded protein is CASSDPDRGSQETQYF.

V and J are TRBV6-5 and TRBJ2-5, with 9 bases matching TRBD1. The DNA end is a closer match to TRBJ2-7, so the J assignment may be wrong. The CDR3 runs to 15 residues. The germline CDR1 and CDR2 sequences are MNHEY and SVGAGI. CDR3 bases: TGTGCCAGCAGTTACACTAGGACAGGGGCCTACGAGCAGTACTTC. It yields the protein CASSYTRTGAYEQYF.

V gene TRBV7-9 combines with J gene TRBJ2-7; a possible D gene is TRBD1 (6 bases). Between the trimmed V and J ends, which lost 5 bases and 5 bases, there was a span of 16 bases. This CDR3 spans 14 amino acids. Germline V gene lookup returns CDR1 SEHNR and CDR2 FQNEAQ (reference sequence). Written as DNA, the CDR3 is TGTGCCAGCAGCCCCTTTACAGGGCTGGACGAGCAGTACTTC. Its protein product is CASSPFTGLDEQYF. Full variable domain (outside the CDR3, taken from reference TRBV7-9 and TRBJ2-7): DTGVSQNPRHKITKRGQNVTFRCDPISEHNRLYWYRQTLGQGPEFLTYFQNEAQLEKSRLLSDRFSAERPKGSFSTLEIQRTEQGDSAMYLCASSPFTGLDEQYFGPGTRLTVT.

This clone occurred a few times. The J gene is TRBJ2-6, the V gene TRBV28; 9 bases are a match to TRBD2. J was trimmed by 4 bases and V by 3 bases; bases with no gene match: 7. CDR3 length: 17 amino acids. CDR1 is MDHEN, CDR2 SYDVKM, per germline. The CDR3 spells CASSFWLAGSGANVLTF. The DNA for the CDR3 is TGTGCCAGCAGTTTCTGGCTAGCGGGGTCCGGGGCCAACGTCCTGACTTTC. The full variable domain, with the rest looked up from reference TRBV28 and TRBJ2-6, is DVKVTQSSRYLVKRTGEKVFLECVQDMDHENMFWYRQDPGLGLRLIYFSYDVKMKEKGDIPEGYSVSREKKERFSLILESASTNQTSMYLCASSFWLAGSGANVLTFGAGSRLTVL.

As regards this clone: Since no conserved phenylalanine or tryptophan closes the CDR3, a read error is the likely cause. The limits of the CDR3 on the DNA are not certain, so only TCRdb's listed CDR3 is given. The CDR3: CATSSGGTAGVEEL. The genes are TRBV15 and TRBJ2-7; the table gives TRBD2 as D, unverified against the DNA. The V gene's germline CDR1 is LNHNV and CDR2 YYDKDF (reference sequence). The length of the CDR3 is 14 amino acids, counting both ends.

CDR3 DNA: TGTGCCAGCAGGGGGCGGGGGCCGGCGACCGGGGAGCTGTTTTTT. It specifies CASRGRGPATGELFF. This chain uses TRBV6-5 with TRBJ2-2; D is possibly TRBD2 (7 bases). The CDR3 sequence is 15 residues long. Trimming cost V 6 bases and J 5 bases, with 16 bases left between them. Germline CDR1 is MNHEY and CDR2 is SVGAGI.

V gene TRBV9 combines with J gene TRBJ2-1; possibly TRBD2 for D (6 bases). The CDR3 spans 13 residues. V was shortened by 0 bases and J by 7 bases, with 8 bases between the two germline ends. Per germline, CDR1 SGDLS and CDR2 YYNGEE. Written as DNA, the CDR3 is TGTGCCAGCAGCGTAGACGGGAGTAATGAGCAGTTCTTC. Protein sequence: CASSVDGSNEQFF.

V and J are TRBV11-2 and TRBJ2-4; 7 bases are shared with TRBD1. Losses at the gene ends were 7 bases for V and 1 base for J; bases not matched to a gene: 10. CDR3 length equals 16 residues. Germline loops: CDR1 SGHAT, CDR2 FQNNGV. The CDR3 region has the DNA TGTGCCAGCAACCACGACAGGGCCACTGCCAAAAACATTCAGTACTTC. This translates into CASNHDRATAKNIQYF. Drawing the rest from reference TRBV11-2 and TRBJ2-4, the complete variable domain is EAGVAQSPRYKIIEKRQSVAFWCNPISGHATLYWYQQILGQGPKLLIQFQNNGVVDDSQLPKDRFSAERLKGVDSTLKIQPAKLEDSAVYLCASNHDRATAKNIQYFGAGTRLSVL.

The chain uses TRBV5-1 and TRBJ2-5; D is ambiguous. Deletions cut 2 bases from V and 2 bases from J, with 16 bases between. Germline loops: CDR1 SGHRS, CDR2 YFSETQ. This CDR3 comprises 16 residues. Here the CDR3 reads CASSLDPPAYQETQYF. The CDR3 DNA follows: TGCGCCAGCAGCTTAGACCCCCCCGCGTATCAAGAGACCCAGTACTTC.